This T cell receptor (beta chain) was recovered during a study of T cells expressing NK-cell markers. In the study overall: From sorted CD3+CD56+NKG2C+, CD3+CD56+NKG2C- and CD3+CD56-NKG2C+ T cells came the TCR beta repertoires.

The CDR3 is 15 amino acids. CDR1 is MGHDK and CDR2 is SYGVNS in the germline V gene. TCRdb re-called the 5' RACE reads and gives one entry per CDR3 protein, without DNA. The sample's table shows about 550,000 distinct CDR3 sequences. The chain recombines TRBV25-1 with TRBJ2-2; the TRBD1 assignment by TCRdb is unverifiable without DNA. The source is a man between 18 and 35 years old in good health. Sequences were obtained from blood T cells: a sorted CD56 or NKG2C T cell subset, CD4+ or CD8+ T cells, or bulk PBMC T cells (not recorded which). CDR3 protein: CASTHGGRITGELFF. The whole variable domain, remainder taken from reference TRBV25-1 and TRBJ2-2, is EADIYQTPRYLVIGTGKKITLECSQTMGHDKMYWYQQDPGMELHLIHYSYGVNSTEKGDLSSESTVSRIRTEHFPLTLESARPSHTSQYLCASTHGGRITGELFFGEGSRLTVL.